The 30 T cell receptor beta chains given below trace back to one sample, sequenced in a study of blood T cell repertoires in COVID-19. Here immunoSEQ multiplex PCR was the method, and the copy in TCRdb shows in-frame clones only, minus some. In the table there are around 170,000 clones, approximately 86% of which are singletons. The source material was peripheral blood. The source is a man between 60 and 70 years old with COVID-19, enrolled during active disease.

This clone was recorded only once. The chain has TRBV18 and TRBJ1-5; maybe TRBD1 (5 bases). The V gene's germline CDR1 is KGHSH and CDR2 LQKENI. The CDR3 length is 16 residues. The ends were cut back, 3 bases at V and 1 base at J, with 13 bases in the middle. CDR3 sequence (DNA): TGTGCCAGCTCACCCCGGGAGGGACTGAGCAATCAGCCCCAGCATTTT. Residues: CASSPREGLSNQPQHF.

This chain connects TRBV10-3 to TRBJ1-4; no clear D gene. There are 13 residues in the CDR3. V shed 11 bases and J shed 1 base, with 11 bases lying between them. Germline V lookup: CDR1 ENHRY, CDR2 SYGVKD. CDR3 region: CASAEGTNEKLFF. In DNA, the CDR3 is TGTGCCTCCGCCGAGGGAACTAATGAAAAACTGTTTTTT.

This rearrangement joins TRBV2 to TRBJ1-1; D remains ambiguous. CDR3 length equals 13 residues. Germline CDR1 and CDR2: SNHLY and FYNNEI. V was shortened by 2 bases and J by 3 bases, with 7 bases between the two germline ends. CDR3 sequence reads: CASSEQSYTEAFF. CDR3 in DNA: TGTGCCAGCAGTGAACAGTCGTACACTGAAGCTTTCTTT. The entire variable domain, with the rest obtained from reference TRBV2 and TRBJ1-1, is as follows: EPEVTQTPSHQVTQMGQEVILRCVPISNHLYFYWYRQILGQKVEFLVSFYNNEISEKSEIFDDQFSVERPDGSNFTLKIRSTKLEDSAMYFCASSEQSYTEAFFGQGTRLTVV.

The V call is TRBV12-3 or TRBV12-4, the J call TRBJ1-2; 7 nucleotides agree with TRBD1. This CDR3 is built from 13 residues. The V segment lost 6 bases and the J segment 2 bases; nucleotides outside the gene matches: 3. CDR3 in DNA: TGTGCCAGCAGCTCACAGGGGAACTATGGCTACACCTTC. This codes for CASSSQGNYGYTF.

There are a few counts of this clone. The J gene is TRBJ2-2, the V gene TRBV7-2, with 9 bases that match TRBD1. There are 15 residues in the CDR3. Germline values: CDR1 SGHTA, CDR2 FQGNSA. V lost 5 bases and J lost 7; bases outside the gene matches: 8. CDR3 coding DNA: TGTGCCAGCAGCCCCCGACAGGGGGGTAGCGGGGAGCTGTTTTTT. This gives the protein CASSPRQGGSGELFF.

The chain couples TRBV12-3 or TRBV12-4 to TRBJ2-7; D is unclear. The CDR3 consists of 13 residues. With 2 bases removed from V and 6 bases from J, the gap between germline ends came to 11 bases. In DNA form, the CDR3 reads TGTGCCAGCAGTTTATTTAGCACGGCCGAGCAGTACTTC. This sequence encodes CASSLFSTAEQYF.

This clone was counted between two and nine times. This rearrangement joins TRBV28 to TRBJ2-6; weak D call: TRBD1 (6 bases). Per germline, CDR1 MDHEN and CDR2 SYDVKM. V was cut by 3 bases and J by 1 base, with 13 bases left in between. The CDR3 is 17 amino acids. CDR3 amino acids: CASSFGQGLSGANVLTF. The CDR3 nucleotides read TGTGCCAGCAGTTTCGGGCAGGGGTTATCTGGGGCCAACGTCCTGACTTTC.

The rearrangement links TRBV7-3 to TRBJ2-5; 8 nucleotides agree with TRBD2. The CDR3 extends over 15 amino acids. Trimming cost V 5 bases and J 5 bases; bases outside gene matches: 10. Germline CDR1 is SGHTA and CDR2 is FQGTGA. The CDR3 loop is CASSRTGLVSETQYF. In DNA form, the CDR3 reads TGTGCCAGCAGCCGCACGGGACTAGTTAGCGAGACCCAGTACTTC.

In this sample, this clone turned up once. The chain employs TRBV30 and TRBJ2-7; 7 bases are a match to TRBD1. CDR3 length: 13 residues. V dropped 3 bases and J dropped 2; count of bases not matched to a gene: 4. Germline values: CDR1 GTSNPN, CDR2 SVGIG (reference sequence). The chain's CDR3 is CAWSGDRAYEQYF. The CDR3 region has the DNA TGTGCCTGGAGCGGGGACAGAGCCTACGAGCAGTACTTC.

The chain uses TRBV19 and TRBJ1-2; 7 bases align to TRBD1. The CDR3 extends over 15 amino acids. Trimming removed 1 base from V and 4 bases from J; junction bases left unmatched: 6. CDR1 is LNHDA, CDR2 SQIVND, per germline (reference sequence). The CDR3 sequence: CASSIAAGGSYGYTF. The CDR3 bases are TGTGCCAGTAGTATAGCGGCAGGGGGAAGCTATGGCTACACCTTC.

The rearrangement joins TRBV7-9 to TRBJ1-1; TRBD1 aligns across 9 bases. The germline V gene has CDR1 SEHNR and CDR2 FQNEAQ (reference sequence). The V and J ends lost 4 bases and 12 bases, in that order; junction bases with no gene match: 9. The length of the CDR3 is 13 residues. This CDR3 is CASSSSEQGASFF. CDR3 sequence (DNA): TGTGCCAGCAGCTCATCCGAACAGGGGGCGTCTTTCTTT. The full variable domain, completed using reference TRBV7-9 and TRBJ1-1, is DTGVSQNPRHKITKRGQNVTFRCDPISEHNRLYWYRQTLGQGPEFLTYFQNEAQLEKSRLLSDRFSAERPKGSFSTLEIQRTEQGDSAMYLCASSSSEQGASFFGQGTRLTVV.

The chain uses TRBV7-9 and TRBJ2-1; 11 bases are shared with TRBD2. V gave up 2 bases and J gave up 9 bases; unmatched junction bases: 3. This CDR3 is built from 14 residues. Germline CDR1 is SEHNR and CDR2 is FQNEAQ (reference sequence). Written as DNA, the CDR3 is TGTGCCAGCAGCTTAACTAGCGGGAGCAGTGAGCAGTTCTTC. It is translated as CASSLTSGSSEQFF.

The chain employs TRBV4-2 and TRBJ1-6, with 7 bases aligning to TRBD1. With V trimmed by 0 bases and J by 11 bases, 7 bases remained unmatched. This CDR3 contains 15 residues. Germline V gene data show CDR1 as LGHNA and CDR2 as YNFKEQ. The DNA for the CDR3 is TGTGCCAGCAGCCAAGAATGGGGACAGTCCCCACCCCTCCACTTT. Translated: CASSQEWGQSPPLHF.

The genes are TRBV24-1 and TRBJ2-7; 7 bases match TRBD1. V lost 3 bases, J lost 3 bases, and 4 bases stayed unmatched. The CDR3 is made up of 14 amino acids. Looked up from germline, CDR1 is KGHDR and CDR2 is SFDVKD. The CDR3 DNA reads as TGTGCCACCAGTGATAACAGGGGCGGCTACGAGCAGTACTTC. It specifies CATSDNRGGYEQYF.

V is TRBV19 and J is TRBJ2-5; a possible D gene is TRBD1 (6 bases). Germline V gives CDR1 LNHDA, CDR2 SQIVND (reference sequence). The CDR3 totals 14 residues. V was clipped by 7 bases and J by 2 bases, with 14 bases between them. The DNA for the CDR3 is TGTGCCAGTAACCCCCGGGACAAACAAGAGACCCAGTACTTC. Its protein is CASNPRDKQETQYF.

This clone is a singleton in its sample. The rearrangement links TRBV28 to TRBJ1-3; a weak D match, TRBD1 (6 bases). Trimming shortened V by 4 bases and J by 0 bases, and 13 bases separated the two germline ends. CDR3 size: 16 residues. Germline CDR1 MDHEN, CDR2 SYDVKM. Here the CDR3 DNA reads TGTGCCAGCAGTTGGTACAGGGCCGACTCTGGAAACACCATATATTTT. Translated: CASSWYRADSGNTIYF.

This chain connects TRBV28 to TRBJ1-6; the D is unclear. The CDR3 has 14 amino acids. From germline, CDR1 is MDHEN and CDR2 SYDVKM. V dropped 5 bases and J dropped 6 bases, with 11 bases sitting between them. CDR3 sequence: CASSPEGSNSPLHF. The DNA of the CDR3 is TGTGCCAGCAGTCCCGAAGGGAGTAATTCACCCCTCCACTTT.

This rearrangement joins TRBV5-4 to TRBJ2-3; 7 bases agree with TRBD2. The CDR3 is made up of 15 amino acids. Losses at the gene ends were 9 bases for V and 1 base for J; bases not matched to a gene: 11. Looked up from germline, CDR1 is SGHNT and CDR2 is YYREEE (reference sequence). CDR3 in DNA: TGTGCCACCTTCCAGCCCCTAGCGGGCACAGATACGCAGTATTTT. Translating gives CATFQPLAGTDTQYF. Full variable domain (rest looked up from reference TRBV5-4 and TRBJ2-3): ETGVTQSPTHLIKTRGQQVTLRCSSQSGHNTVSWYQQALGQGPQFIFQYYREEENGRGNFPPRFSGLQFPNYSSELNVNALELDDSALYLCATFQPLAGTDTQYFGPGTRLTVL.

The chain has TRBV16 and TRBJ1-2; the D is unclear. CDR1 is KGHSY, CDR2 FQNENV, per germline. V was pared by 2 bases and J by 0 bases, with 10 bases between. CDR3 length: 15 residues. The CDR3 DNA follows: TGTGCCAGCAGCCAAGGAAGGAGTACTAACTATGGCTACACCTTC. Translated, it gives CASSQGRSTNYGYTF.

With respect to this clone: The junction departs from germline at one end; a sequencing error may be responsible. The chain carries TRBV2 and TRBJ2-7, with 7 positions matching TRBD2. CDR1 SNHLY and CDR2 FYNNEI come from the germline V gene. The CDR3 runs 14 residues. The CDR3 protein is CASSARALAAPSHF. The CDR3 DNA sequence: TGTGCCAGCAGTGCGCGGGCCCTAGCGGCCCCCTCGCACTTC.

This chain uses TRBV7-9 with TRBJ2-7; D may be TRBD1 (6 bases). Germline V lookup: CDR1 SEHNR, CDR2 FQNEAQ (reference sequence). V dropped 4 bases and J dropped 2 bases, with 15 bases sitting between them. This CDR3 spans 15 amino acids. The CDR3 spells CASSSQGRSTYEQYF. CDR3 sequence (DNA): TGTGCCAGCAGCTCCCAGGGGCGCAGTACCTACGAGCAGTACTTC.

This rearrangement joins TRBV15 to TRBJ2-3; 8 positions agree with TRBD1. The V and J ends lost 2 bases and 2 bases, in that order; junction bases with no gene match: 9. From germline, CDR1 is LNHNV and CDR2 YYDKDF (reference sequence). The CDR3 loop spans 17 amino acids. For the CDR3, the DNA is TGTGCCACCAGCAGAAACCCAACAGGGGGGCTCACAGATACGCAGTATTTT. Translating it yields CATSRNPTGGLTDTQYF. Supplemented by reference TRBV15 and TRBJ2-3, the full variable domain reads DAMVIQNPRYQVTQFGKPVTLSCSQTLNHNVMYWYQQKSSQAPKLLFHYYDKDFNNEADTPDNFQSRRPNTSFCFLDIRSPGLGDTAMYLCATSRNPTGGLTDTQYFGPGTRLTVL.

J is TRBJ2-1 and V is TRBV6-5, with TRBD2 matching over 7 bases. V trimming: 8 bases; J trimming: 6 bases; junction bases outside the gene matches: 10. The length of the CDR3 is 14 residues. The germline gives CDR1 MNHEY, CDR2 SVGAGI. The CDR3 protein is CASWLGEGLNEQFF. In nucleotides, the CDR3 is TGTGCCAGCTGGTTAGGGGAGGGCCTCAATGAGCAGTTCTTC.

The sample holds a few counts of this clone. J is TRBJ2-1 and V is TRBV6-5, with 9 bases aligning to TRBD1. This CDR3 is built from 15 residues. The V segment lost 7 bases and the J segment 4 bases; nucleotides outside the gene matches: 8. Germline values: CDR1 MNHEY, CDR2 SVGAGI. Here the CDR3 reads CASKRDREGYNEQFF. Written as DNA, the CDR3 is TGTGCCAGCAAAAGGGACAGGGAGGGGTACAATGAGCAGTTCTTC.

The chain carries TRBV5-6 and TRBJ1-3; D ambiguous. V gave up 1 base and J gave up 7 bases, with 9 bases separating them. This CDR3 region has 13 residues. The germline gives CDR1 SGHDT, CDR2 YYEEEE. The CDR3 DNA sequence: TGTGCCAGCAGCTTGTTTTTCGGGAACACCATATATTTT. Its translation: CASSLFFGNTIYF.

The CDR3 DNA sequence: TGTGCCAGCTCACCTCCCGACAGCTATAGCAATCAGCCCCAGCATTTT. It codes for CASSPPDSYSNQPQHF. The chain recombines TRBV18 with TRBJ1-5; D is possibly TRBD1 (5 bases). Germline V gene sequence: CDR1 KGHSH, CDR2 LQKENI. The length of the CDR3 is 16 residues. V lost 3 bases and J 0 bases, leaving 12 bases between the germline ends.

The rearrangement links TRBV14 to TRBJ1-6; D is unclear. The CDR3 has 14 residues. Trimming left V 1 base short and J 13 bases short, with 14 bases between. Germline V gene data show CDR1 as SGHDN and CDR2 as FVKESK. The CDR3 DNA reads TGTGCCAGCAGCCAAGGAGTTACCGTTTCGCCCCTCCACTTT. It codes for CASSQGVTVSPLHF.

The V gene is TRBV6-5, the J gene TRBJ1-2; 7 bases match TRBD1. The V segment lost 8 bases and the J segment 5 bases; nucleotides outside the gene matches: 2. The germline CDR1 and CDR2 sequences are MNHEY and SVGAGI. This CDR3 is built from 11 residues. The CDR3 DNA reads as TGTGCCAGCGGACAGGATTATGGCTACACCTTC. The encoded protein is CASGQDYGYTF.

At least ten counts were recorded for this clone. CDR3 protein: CASSYGQGGSPLHF. DNA for the CDR3: TGTGCCAGCAGTTACGGCCAGGGTGGCTCACCCCTCCACTTT. The rearrangement joins TRBV6-6 to TRBJ1-6; D is possibly TRBD1 (5 bases). V lost 2 bases, J lost 10 bases, and 12 bases lay in between. The CDR3 has 14 residues. In germline, CDR1 is MNHNY, CDR2 SVGAGI (reference sequence).

This clone was picked up one time. This sequence joins TRBV5-5 and TRBJ2-7, with TRBD1 matching 10 bases. V was pared by 4 bases and J by 5 bases, with 12 bases of the junction left unmatched. The length of the CDR3 is 16 residues. Germline loops: CDR1 SGHKS, CDR2 YYEKEE (reference sequence). CDR3 region: CASSRIPGQGTNEQYF. The CDR3 coding sequence is TGTGCCAGCAGCAGAATCCCGGGACAGGGGACCAACGAGCAGTACTTC.